These 12 T cell receptor beta chains originate from one sample sequenced in a study of shared clonotypes between healthy human individuals. The protocol was immunoSEQ multiplex PCR, while the TCRdb copy is restricted to in-frame clones and leaves out a portion. The sample has 2.3 million or so clones, more than 80% seen once. Sequencing input: naive CD4+ T cells from PBMCs. Specified subset: CD45RA+ positively selected. Source of these receptors: a man aged 18 to 30 in good health. Some clones in this sample may be carry-over from other donors' samples.

A remark on this clone: Other nucleotide sequences in the sample specify the same CDR3. The J gene is TRBJ1-1, the V gene TRBV7-8, with D uncertain. The CDR3 length is 14 residues. CDR1 and CDR2 (germline): SGHVS, FQNEAQ. Deletions cut 1 base from V and 0 bases from J, with 6 bases between. The CDR3 region has the DNA TGTGCCAGCAGCTTAGTTTCGCTGAACACTGAAGCTTTCTTT. The encoded protein is CASSLVSLNTEAFF.

The chain couples TRBV4-2 to TRBJ2-5; 12 nucleotides align to TRBD1. With V trimmed by 4 bases and J by 1 base, 1 base remained unmatched. This CDR3 has 15 residues. Per germline, CDR1 LGHNA and CDR2 YNFKEQ. Here the CDR3 reads CASSPGQGAQETQYF. CDR3 bases: TGTGCCAGCAGCCCGGGACAGGGGGCCCAAGAGACCCAGTACTTC.

V is TRBV5-1 and J is TRBJ1-1; D ambiguous. Trimming cost V 4 bases and J 1 base, with 11 bases left between them. CDR3 length equals 14 residues. Germline-derived CDR1 and CDR2 are SGHRS and YFSETQ. The CDR3 nucleotides are TGCGCCAGCAGCCGCATGGGAGGGAACACTGAAGCTTTCTTT. It is translated as CASSRMGGNTEAFF.

The V gene is TRBV2, the J gene TRBJ2-3; 10 positions agree with TRBD1. Germline V gives CDR1 SNHLY, CDR2 FYNNEI. The J segment lost 1 base and the V segment lost 11 bases, leaving 9 bases of the junction unmatched. The CDR3 spans 15 residues. The CDR3 spells CARNGGTGGTDTQYF. CDR3 DNA sequence: TGTGCCCGGAACGGGGGGACAGGGGGCACAGATACGCAGTATTTT.

The chain couples TRBV5-1 to TRBJ2-1, with 9 bases lining up with TRBD1. There are 14 residues in the CDR3. Germline V gene data show CDR1 as SGHRS and CDR2 as YFSETQ. V lost 8 bases to trimming and J lost 7 bases; unmatched junction nucleotides: 10. This CDR3 is CASTPGQGRNEQFF. CDR3 sequence (DNA): TGCGCCAGTACCCCCGGACAGGGGAGGAATGAGCAGTTCTTC.

The chain carries TRBV4-2 and TRBJ2-7; D perhaps matches TRBD1 (6 bases). Germline loops: CDR1 LGHNA, CDR2 YNFKEQ. The CDR3 is 12 amino acids. V lost 1 base to trimming and J lost 9 bases, with 10 bases between them. The CDR3 DNA reads TGTGCCAGCAGCCAAGCAGGGGTGGGGCAGTACTTC. As protein: CASSQAGVGQYF.

The V gene is TRBV4-2, the J gene TRBJ2-6, with 7 bases identical to TRBD1. Trimming cost V 3 bases and J 2 bases; bases outside gene matches: 1. The germline V gene has CDR1 LGHNA and CDR2 YNFKEQ. The CDR3 is made up of 15 amino acids. CDR3 in DNA: TGTGCCAGCAGCCAGACAGGGACTGGGGCCAACGTCCTGACTTTC. Its translation is CASSQTGTGANVLTF.

Worth noting for this clone: Within the sample, other DNA sequences also encode this same CDR3. This chain connects TRBV2 to TRBJ1-2; 11 bases align to TRBD1. CDR1 is SNHLY, CDR2 FYNNEI, per germline. J was trimmed by 7 bases and V by 6 bases; bases with no gene match: 1. This CDR3 region has 12 residues. CDR3 DNA: TGTGCCAGCAGGGACAGGGGGCCTGGCTACACCTTC. Translated, it gives CASRDRGPGYTF.

Remarks on this clone: At one of its ends the junction is not consistent with the germline gene, which may arise from a read error. The rearrangement links TRBV11-2 to TRBJ2-5, with D possibly TRBD1 on 5 matching bases. CDR3 length: 16 amino acids. Germline loops: CDR1 SGHAT, CDR2 FQNNGV. In DNA form, the CDR3 reads TGTGCCAGCAACTTAATCAGCGCAGGGTTGGGAGAGACCCAGTACTTC. Translating it yields CASNLISAGLGETQYF.

V is TRBV7-2 and J is TRBJ2-1, with 11 bases lining up with TRBD2. Germline CDR1 and CDR2: SGHTA and FQGNSA. The CDR3 covers 18 residues. The junction had 14 bases not matched to a gene; V was cut back by 6 bases and J by 4 bases. For the CDR3, the DNA is TGTGCCAGCAGAGGGAAGCCGACTAGCGGGGCGCCTTACAATGAGCAGTTCTTC. This gives the protein CASRGKPTSGAPYNEQFF.

The chain carries TRBV28 and TRBJ2-1; maybe TRBD2 (6 bases). Trimming removed 2 bases at V and 8 bases at J, with 19 bases between. CDR3 length: 16 amino acids. The germline V gene has CDR1 MDHEN and CDR2 SYDVKM. CDR3 in DNA: TGTGCCAGCAGTTTACACTACCGGGGGAAGGGCTATGAGCAGTTCTTC. It yields the protein CASSLHYRGKGYEQFF.

The chain joins TRBV7-2 to TRBJ1-5; D gene unclear. V was shortened by 7 bases and J by 1 base, with 11 bases between the two germline ends. This CDR3 has 14 amino acids. The germline V gene encodes CDR1 SGHTA and CDR2 FQGNSA. This CDR3 is CASKGGGSNQPQHF. As DNA, the CDR3 is TGTGCCAGCAAGGGCGGAGGCAGCAATCAGCCCCAGCATTTT.